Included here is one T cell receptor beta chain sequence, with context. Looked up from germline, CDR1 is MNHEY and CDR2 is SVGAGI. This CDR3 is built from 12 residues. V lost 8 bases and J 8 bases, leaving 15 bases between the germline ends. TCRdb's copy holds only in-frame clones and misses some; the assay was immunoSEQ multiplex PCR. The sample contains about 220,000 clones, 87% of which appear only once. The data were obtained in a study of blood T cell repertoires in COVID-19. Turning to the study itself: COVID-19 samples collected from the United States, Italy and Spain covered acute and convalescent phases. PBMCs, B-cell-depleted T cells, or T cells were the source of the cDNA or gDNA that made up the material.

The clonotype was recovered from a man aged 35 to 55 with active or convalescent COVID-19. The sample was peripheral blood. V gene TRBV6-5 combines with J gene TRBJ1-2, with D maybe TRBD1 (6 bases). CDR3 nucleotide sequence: TGTGCCAGCCTAGAGGGCGGGGGCGGCTACACCTTC. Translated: CASLEGGGGYTF.